The rows below give T cell receptor beta chains drawn from one sample of a study of blood T cells in healthy people across ages. TCRdb re-derived calls from the 5' RACE reads in MiXCR, one entry per CDR3 protein. Counted here are approximately 780,000 distinct CDR3 sequences, roughly 24% occurring once; the ten biggest clones make up 2.5% to 3.5%. These data were likewise used in another study, on T cells of mothers and their children.

Source material: blood. The receptors were sampled from a boy aged 5-17 years in good health. Both conserved end residues are part of each CDR3. A D gene is named only where the DNA matches it firmly. Some rows mark clone size as missing; the rest say once, few, many or name a class of expanded clone.

>NA|NA|TRBJ1-4|TRBV10-3
CATYNDGSRGLDNEKLFF
TGTGCCACCTATAACGACGGATCCAGAGGGCTTGATAATGAAAAACTGTTTTTT
>NA|NA|TRBJ2-7|TRBV23-1
CASTPWIYEQYF
TGCGCCAGCACTCCCTGGATCTACGAGCAGTACTTC
>TRBD1|few|TRBJ2-2|TRBV11-2
CASSPRPGQTTGELFF
TGTGCCAGCAGCCCGAGGCCGGGACAGACCACCGGGGAGCTGTTTTTT
>TRBD1|NA|TRBJ1-4|TRBV7-2
CASSAGQGPLKLFF
TGTGCCAGCAGCGCTGGACAGGGCCCGCTCAAACTGTTTTTT
>NA|few|TRBJ2-7|TRBV7-9
CASSLGPWGRQSHANYEQYF
TGTGCCAGCAGCTTAGGACCCTGGGGGCGACAGTCCCACGCCAACTACGAGCAGTACTTC
>NA|NA|TRBJ2-7|TRBV5-1
CASSLNTGNPYEQYF
TGCGCCAGCAGCTTGAATACGGGAAACCCCTACGAGCAGTACTTC
>TRBD2|NA|TRBJ2-1|TRBV10-3
CATSGGVSYNEQFF
TGTGCCACGAGCGGGGGTGTCTCCTACAATGAGCAGTTCTTC
>NA|NA|TRBJ2-7|TRBV29-1
CSVGNWGTYEQYF
TGCAGCGTCGGAAACTGGGGGACCTACGAGCAGTACTTC
>NA|few|TRBJ2-7|TRBV5-1
CASSLGPGTISYEQYF
TGCGCCAGCAGCTTGGGGCCCGGGACAATCTCCTACGAGCAGTACTTC
>NA|NA|TRBJ1-2|TRBV6-5
CASSPLIFRDYGYTF
TGTGCCAGCAGCCCCCTCATTTTTAGGGACTATGGCTACACCTTC
>TRBD2|few|TRBJ2-5|TRBV10-3
CAISDGLVQETQYF
TGTGCCATCAGTGACGGACTAGTCCAAGAGACCCAGTACTTC
>NA|few|TRBJ1-2|TRBV7-8
CASSPSGRSYGYTF
TGTGCCAGCAGTCCATCGGGGAGATCCTATGGCTACACCTTC
>TRBD2|NA|TRBJ2-5|TRBV5-1
CASSLPPPSGGETQYF
TGCGCCAGCAGCTTGCCCCCCCCTAGCGGAGGAGAGACCCAGTACTTC
>NA|NA|TRBJ2-5|TRBV29-1
CRRTQETQYF
TGCAGACGTACACAAGAGACCCAGTACTTC
>TRBD1|NA|TRBJ2-3|TRBV24-1
CATSGWTGGAQYF
TGTGCCACCAGTGGCTGGACAGGGGGGGCGCAGTATTTT
>NA|few|TRBJ2-5|TRBV3-1
CATGGVSFGETQYF
TGTGCCACTGGGGGTGTTAGTTTTGGAGAGACCCAGTACTTC
>NA|NA|TRBJ2-1|TRBV14
CASSQERSSYNEQFF
TGTGCCAGCAGCCAAGAGCGGAGCTCCTACAATGAGCAGTTCTTC
>TRBD1|NA|TRBJ2-1|TRBV6-2/TRBV6-3
CASSRRTGGGSYNEQFF
TGTGCCAGCAGCCGCCGGACAGGGGGCGGTTCCTACAATGAGCAGTTCTTC
>NA|NA|TRBJ1-5|TRBV20-1
CSARETANQPQHF
TGCAGTGCTAGAGAGACAGCTAATCAGCCCCAGCATTTT
>TRBD2|NA|TRBJ2-2|TRBV2
CASSERGIGELFF
TGTGCCAGCAGTGAGCGGGGGATCGGGGAGCTGTTTTTT
>TRBD1|NA|TRBJ2-5|TRBV6-6
CASSRMRTGAREETQYF
TGTGCCAGCAGTCGTATGCGAACAGGGGCTCGGGAAGAGACCCAGTACTTC
>NA|NA|TRBJ1-3|TRBV29-1
CSVEGASSGNTIYF
TGCAGCGTTGAAGGGGCGTCCTCTGGAAACACCATATATTTT
>TRBD2|NA|TRBJ2-3|TRBV4-2
CASSQEAGDSNADTQYF
TGTGCCAGCAGCCAAGAAGCGGGGGACTCTAACGCAGATACGCAGTATTTT
>TRBD1|NA|TRBJ2-1|TRBV6-2/TRBV6-3
CASSYSRGTVDEQFF
TGTGCCAGCAGTTACTCCAGGGGGACAGTCGATGAGCAGTTCTTC
>NA|NA|TRBJ1-2|TRBV14
CASSQAGGAFGYTF
TGTGCCAGCAGCCAAGCGGGGGGGGCATTTGGCTACACCTTC
>TRBD1|few|TRBJ1-3|TRBV20-1
CSARDSGQGSAIYF
TGCAGTGCTAGAGATTCCGGACAGGGGTCCGCCATATATTTT
>NA|NA|TRBJ1-1|TRBV28
CASRDNRGGGTEAFF
TGTGCCAGCAGGGACAATCGGGGCGGCGGTACTGAAGCTTTCTTT
>NA|few|TRBJ2-3|TRBV13
CASSLRLARLDTQYF
TGTGCCAGCAGCTTACGGCTAGCTAGATTAGATACGCAGTATTTT
>NA|NA|TRBJ2-3|TRBV20-1
CSARRDSDTQYF
TGCAGTGCTAGGAGGGATTCAGATACGCAGTATTTT
>TRBD2|NA|TRBJ2-7|TRBV28
CASSSATSGAYEQYF
TGTGCCAGCAGTTCCGCGACTAGCGGCGCCTACGAGCAGTACTTC
>NA|NA|TRBJ2-5|TRBV5-1
CASSLDLQPGTQYF
TGCGCCAGCAGCTTGGATCTGCAACCTGGGACCCAGTACTTC